Listed below are T cell receptor beta chains from one sample, sequenced in a study of T cells in Graves' hyperthyroidism and ophthalmopathy. Each CDR3 protein is one row after TCRdb ran MiXCR on the multiplex PCR reads. The sample has about 340,000 distinct CDR3 sequences; 21% are singletons. The source material was blood. Every receptor here comes from a woman aged 50 to 60 with Graves' hyperthyroidism. CDR3s include the opening cysteine and the closing phenylalanine or tryptophan. A D gene is named only where the DNA matches it firmly. Clone size is given for some rows only: seen once, a few or many times, or a class if the clone is expanded.

clone_size: many; d_call: -; j_call: TRBJ1-2; cdr3_length: 16; v_call: TRBV2; cdr3_aa: CASSEALRHSNYGYTF; cdr3_nt: TGTGCCAGCAGTGAAGCGCTTCGGCACTCTAACTATGGCTACACCTTC
clone_size: many; d_call: TRBD2; j_call: TRBJ2-7; cdr3_length: 16; v_call: TRBV28; cdr3_aa: CASRAYGTGGTYEQYF; cdr3_nt: TGTGCCAGCAGAGCTTATGGAACCGGGGGGACCTACGAGCAGTACTTC
clone_size: -; d_call: -; j_call: TRBJ2-1; cdr3_length: 15; v_call: TRBV5-8; cdr3_aa: CASSLRDSGSYEQFF; cdr3_nt: TGTGCCAGCAGCCTCCGCGATAGCGGCTCCTACGAGCAGTTCTTC
clone_size: -; d_call: TRBD2; j_call: TRBJ2-7; cdr3_length: 14; v_call: TRBV7-6; cdr3_aa: CASSRGGLAGEQYF; cdr3_nt: TGTGCCAGCAGCAGAGGGGGACTAGCGGGCGAGCAGTACTTC
clone_size: many; d_call: TRBD1; j_call: TRBJ2-5; cdr3_length: 18; v_call: TRBV2; cdr3_aa: CASSDDFWDRQYQETQYF; cdr3_nt: TGTGCCAGCAGTGATGATTTTTGGGACAGACAGTACCAAGAGACCCAGTACTTC
clone_size: few; d_call: -; j_call: TRBJ1-1; cdr3_length: 14; v_call: TRBV6-2/TRBV6-3; cdr3_aa: CASSRQGPNTEAFF; cdr3_nt: TGTGCCAGCAGTCGGCAGGGACCGAACACTGAAGCTTTCTTT
clone_size: -; d_call: -; j_call: TRBJ2-1; cdr3_length: 15; v_call: TRBV5-1; cdr3_aa: CASSLAATWNNEQFF; cdr3_nt: TGCGCCAGCAGCTTGGCAGCGACCTGGAACAATGAGCAGTTCTTC
clone_size: few; d_call: -; j_call: TRBJ2-3; cdr3_length: 16; v_call: TRBV5-1; cdr3_aa: CASSLDASTSTDTQCF; cdr3_nt: TGCGCCAGCAGCTTGGATGCCAGCACTAGCACAGATACGCAGTGTTTT
clone_size: many; d_call: -; j_call: TRBJ1-1; cdr3_length: 15; v_call: TRBV20-1; cdr3_aa: CSARAQYLGQNKAFF; cdr3_nt: TGCAGTGCTAGAGCTCAGTACCTTGGACAGAATAAAGCTTTCTTT
clone_size: few; d_call: -; j_call: TRBJ2-7; cdr3_length: 13; v_call: TRBV29-1; cdr3_aa: CSVGPGGGYEQYF; cdr3_nt: TGCAGCGTTGGACCTGGGGGCGGCTACGAGCAGTACTTC
clone_size: many; d_call: -; j_call: TRBJ1-1; cdr3_length: 16; v_call: TRBV13; cdr3_aa: CASSLTLTGMNTEAFF; cdr3_nt: TGTGCCAGCAGCTTAACCCTGACAGGAATGAACACTGAAGCTTTCTTT
clone_size: few; d_call: TRBD1; j_call: TRBJ2-1; cdr3_length: 19; v_call: TRBV28; cdr3_aa: CASSLVAAGQAKSYNEQFF; cdr3_nt: TGTGCCAGCAGTTTAGTAGCTGCAGGACAGGCCAAGTCCTACAATGAGCAGTTCTTC
clone_size: -; d_call: -; j_call: TRBJ1-1; cdr3_length: 15; v_call: TRBV7-2; cdr3_aa: CASSPGGNLNTEAFF; cdr3_nt: TGTGCCAGCAGCCCGGGGGGTAACTTGAACACTGAAGCTTTCTTT
clone_size: -; d_call: TRBD1; j_call: TRBJ2-3; cdr3_length: 16; v_call: TRBV27; cdr3_aa: CASTSRVTGVTDTQYF; cdr3_nt: TGTGCCAGCACCTCTAGGGTGACAGGGGTAACAGATACGCAGTATTTT